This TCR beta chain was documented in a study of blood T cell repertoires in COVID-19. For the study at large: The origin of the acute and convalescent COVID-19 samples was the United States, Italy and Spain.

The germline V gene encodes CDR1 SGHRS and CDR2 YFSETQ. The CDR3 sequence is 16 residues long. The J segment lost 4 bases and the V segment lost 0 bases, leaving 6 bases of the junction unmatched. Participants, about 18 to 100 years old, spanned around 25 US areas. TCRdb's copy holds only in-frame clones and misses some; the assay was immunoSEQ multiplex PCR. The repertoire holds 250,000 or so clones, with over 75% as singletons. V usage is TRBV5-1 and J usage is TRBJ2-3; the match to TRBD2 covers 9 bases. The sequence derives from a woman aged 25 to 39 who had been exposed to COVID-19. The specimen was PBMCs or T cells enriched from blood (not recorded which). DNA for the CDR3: TGCGCCAGCAGCTTGGGCGGGAGGGCCGGCCCAGATACGCAGTATTTT. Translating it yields CASSLGGRAGPDTQYF.